This TCR beta chain originates from a study of CXCR3-negative and CXCR3-positive naive CD8 T cells. UMI labels and 5' RACE were used to prepare the TRB cDNA libraries. TCRdb re-called the 5' RACE reads; every CDR3 protein appears as one record, without DNA. This repertoire includes around 50,000 distinct CDR3 sequences. The CDR3 extends over 16 amino acids. Germline V gene data show CDR1 as MDHEN and CDR2 as SYDVKM. V is TRBV28 and J is TRBJ1-1; TCRdb selects TRBD1, and the lack of DNA leaves this call unchecked. The receptor's source is a human donor in good health. Some clones in this sample may be carry-over from other donors' samples. Sequencing was done on a sample of naive CXCR3- CD8+ T cells from blood. The subset: CD45RO-CCR7+CD27+CD95- naive CD8+ T cells lacking CXCR3 (TNR3-). The CDR3 loop reads CASSFPGQGDLTEAFF.